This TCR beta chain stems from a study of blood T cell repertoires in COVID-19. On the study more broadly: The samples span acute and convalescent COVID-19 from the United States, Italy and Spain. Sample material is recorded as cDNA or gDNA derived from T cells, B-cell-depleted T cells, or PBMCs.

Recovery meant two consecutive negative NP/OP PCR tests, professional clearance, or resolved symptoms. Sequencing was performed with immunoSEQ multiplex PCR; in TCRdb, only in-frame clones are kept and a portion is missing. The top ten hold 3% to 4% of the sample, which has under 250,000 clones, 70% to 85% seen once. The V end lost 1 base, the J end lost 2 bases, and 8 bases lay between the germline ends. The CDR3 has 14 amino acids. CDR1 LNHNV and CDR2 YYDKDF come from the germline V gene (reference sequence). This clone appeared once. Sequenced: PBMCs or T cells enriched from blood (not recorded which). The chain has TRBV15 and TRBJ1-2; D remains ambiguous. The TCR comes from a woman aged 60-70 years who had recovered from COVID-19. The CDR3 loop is CATSRGGLNYGYTF. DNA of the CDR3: TGTGCCACCAGCAGAGGTGGACTCAACTATGGCTACACCTTC.